These 9 T cell receptor beta chains came from one sample sequenced in a study of OX40 agonist ivuxolimab in advanced cancers. Libraries were prepared by immunoSEQ multiplex PCR; TCRdb keeps only in-frame clonotypes and omits some of them. This sample has around 62,000 clones, with roughly 84% found just once. Sequences were derived from CD4+ or CD8+ T cells sorted from blood, sampled in a trial of the OX40 agonist ivuxolimab. The source of these receptors is an adult with an advanced solid tumor such as melanoma, head and neck, liver or kidney cancer.

The V call is TRBV6-5, the J call TRBJ2-1; 10 bases match TRBD2. CDR3 length: 12 amino acids. The germline V gene has CDR1 MNHEY and CDR2 SVGAGI. V trimming: 10 bases; J trimming: 8 bases; junction bases outside the gene matches: 5. The CDR3 DNA sequence: TGTGCCACCACTAGCGGGGTCTATGAGCAGTTCTTC. Translation: CATTSGVYEQFF.

The table lists this clone with a count of one. The V gene is TRBV9, the J gene TRBJ2-3; the D call may be TRBD1 or TRBD2 (7 bases each). V dropped 4 bases and J dropped 6 bases, with 12 bases sitting between them. The CDR3 runs 13 residues. Per the germline V gene, CDR1 is SGDLS and CDR2 is YYNGEE. The CDR3 is CASSPGGVDTQYF. The CDR3 DNA reads TGTGCCAGCAGCCCAGGGGGGGTTGATACGCAGTATTTT. Full variable domain (outside the CDR3, taken from reference TRBV9 and TRBJ2-3): DSGVTQTPKHLITATGQRVTLRCSPRSGDLSVYWYQQSLDQGLQFLIQYYNGEERAKGNILERFSAQQFPDLHSELNLSSLELGDSALYFCASSPGGVDTQYFGPGTRLTVL.

In DNA form, the CDR3 reads TGTGCCAGCAGCTTAAGGGGGGGCCCTTCATTTGAGCAGTTCTTC. Amino acid sequence: CASSLRGGPSFEQFF. The chain is built from TRBV13 and TRBJ2-1, with D tentatively TRBD2 (7 bases). The CDR3 is 15 residues long. Germline-derived CDR1 and CDR2 are PRHDT and FYEKMQ (reference sequence). Between the trimmed V and J ends, which lost 2 bases and 9 bases, there was a span of 17 bases.

The chain employs TRBV11-2 and TRBJ2-7, with D possibly TRBD1 on 6 matching bases. The CDR3 length is 15 residues. Trimming cost V 4 bases and J 1 base, with 14 bases left between them. CDR1 is SGHAT and CDR2 is FQNNGV in the germline V gene. The CDR3, as DNA: TGTGCCAGCAGCTCGGGAACAAGGGGGTCCTACGAGCAGTACTTC. Amino acids: CASSSGTRGSYEQYF.

This chain connects TRBV5-5 to TRBJ1-1; a weak D match, TRBD1 (5 bases). CDR1 and CDR2 (germline): SGHKS, YYEKEE (reference sequence). Between the trimmed V and J ends, which lost 4 bases and 4 bases, there was a span of 20 bases. This CDR3 has 16 residues. As DNA, the CDR3 is TGTGCCAGCAGCGAAGCTCCAGGGATTTCAGGCACTGAAGCTTTCTTT. This codes for CASSEAPGISGTEAFF.

The genes are TRBV6-1 and TRBJ1-2; 12 bases match TRBD1. The germline gives CDR1 MNHNS, CDR2 SASEGT. The CDR3 covers 16 residues. After removal of 0 bases from V and 4 bases from J, the junction contained 3 bases not matched to a gene. CDR3 amino acids: CASSEAGTGGRYGYTF. In DNA form, the CDR3 reads TGTGCCAGCAGTGAAGCCGGGACAGGGGGCCGCTATGGCTACACCTTC.

The chain has TRBV5-6 and TRBJ2-3; 9 nucleotides line up with TRBD1. Losses at the gene ends were 3 bases for V and 3 bases for J; bases not matched to a gene: 11. Germline CDR1 is SGHDT and CDR2 is YYEEEE. The CDR3 is made up of 17 amino acids. CDR3 in amino acids: CASSSHYRGPQTDTQYF. The CDR3 DNA is TGTGCCAGCAGCTCTCACTACAGGGGGCCCCAAACAGATACGCAGTATTTT. The entire variable domain, with the rest obtained from reference TRBV5-6 and TRBJ2-3, is as follows: DAGVTQSPTHLIKTRGQQVTLRCSPKSGHDTVSWYQQALGQGPQFIFQYYEEEERQRGNFPDRFSGHQFPNYSSELNVNALLLGDSALYLCASSSHYRGPQTDTQYFGPGTRLTVL.

The chain combines TRBV27 with TRBJ2-2; D gene ambiguous. Per the germline V gene, CDR1 is MNHEY and CDR2 is SMNVEV (reference sequence). Trimming removed 4 bases at V and 2 bases at J, with 8 bases between. This CDR3 region has 14 residues. The CDR3 coding sequence is TGTGCCAGCAGTTCCGTTTATAACACCGGGGAGCTGTTTTTT. As protein: CASSSVYNTGELFF.

The genes are TRBV2 and TRBJ1-3; no firm D call. This CDR3 is 14 amino acids long. Trimming left V 7 bases short and J 1 base short, with 11 bases between. Germline CDR1 and CDR2: SNHLY and FYNNEI. Here the CDR3 DNA reads TGTGCCAGCACCGAAGGAGGGTCTGGAAACACCATATATTTT. The encoded protein is CASTEGGSGNTIYF. The whole variable domain, filled in from reference TRBV2 and TRBJ1-3, reads EPEVTQTPSHQVTQMGQEVILRCVPISNHLYFYWYRQILGQKVEFLVSFYNNEISEKSEIFDDQFSVERPDGSNFTLKIRSTKLEDSAMYFCASTEGGSGNTIYFGEGSWLTVV.